Presented here are 2 T cell receptor beta chains from one specimen sequenced in a study of cytomegalovirus exposure and HLA in healthy donors. A multiplex PCR was run with 60 Vbeta primers and 13 Jbeta primers. Method: immunoSEQ multiplex PCR; TCRdb's copy keeps in-frame clones and lacks some. In total, the table holds around 75,000 clones. Sequencing was performed on PBMCs. All receptors come from a man in his forties or fifties in good health and CMV-seropositive.

V and J are TRBV5-1 and TRBJ1-1; possibly TRBD1 for D (5 bases). Deletions cut 5 bases from V and 7 bases from J, with 15 bases between. CDR1 and CDR2 from the germline V gene are SGHRS and YFSETQ. The CDR3 extends over 13 amino acids. The CDR3 reads CASRFDSLGEAFF. The CDR3 DNA follows: TGCGCCAGCAGATTTGACAGCCTGGGTGAAGCTTTCTTT.

The chain uses TRBV4-2 and TRBJ2-5, with a weak D call TRBD2 (7 bases). From germline, CDR1 is LGHNA and CDR2 YNFKEQ. Trimming pared 4 bases from V and 4 bases from J, leaving 13 bases between. CDR3 size: 14 residues. This CDR3 reads CASSRGGARETQYF. The CDR3 region has the DNA TGTGCCAGCAGCCGGGGGGGGGCGAGAGAGACCCAGTACTTC.